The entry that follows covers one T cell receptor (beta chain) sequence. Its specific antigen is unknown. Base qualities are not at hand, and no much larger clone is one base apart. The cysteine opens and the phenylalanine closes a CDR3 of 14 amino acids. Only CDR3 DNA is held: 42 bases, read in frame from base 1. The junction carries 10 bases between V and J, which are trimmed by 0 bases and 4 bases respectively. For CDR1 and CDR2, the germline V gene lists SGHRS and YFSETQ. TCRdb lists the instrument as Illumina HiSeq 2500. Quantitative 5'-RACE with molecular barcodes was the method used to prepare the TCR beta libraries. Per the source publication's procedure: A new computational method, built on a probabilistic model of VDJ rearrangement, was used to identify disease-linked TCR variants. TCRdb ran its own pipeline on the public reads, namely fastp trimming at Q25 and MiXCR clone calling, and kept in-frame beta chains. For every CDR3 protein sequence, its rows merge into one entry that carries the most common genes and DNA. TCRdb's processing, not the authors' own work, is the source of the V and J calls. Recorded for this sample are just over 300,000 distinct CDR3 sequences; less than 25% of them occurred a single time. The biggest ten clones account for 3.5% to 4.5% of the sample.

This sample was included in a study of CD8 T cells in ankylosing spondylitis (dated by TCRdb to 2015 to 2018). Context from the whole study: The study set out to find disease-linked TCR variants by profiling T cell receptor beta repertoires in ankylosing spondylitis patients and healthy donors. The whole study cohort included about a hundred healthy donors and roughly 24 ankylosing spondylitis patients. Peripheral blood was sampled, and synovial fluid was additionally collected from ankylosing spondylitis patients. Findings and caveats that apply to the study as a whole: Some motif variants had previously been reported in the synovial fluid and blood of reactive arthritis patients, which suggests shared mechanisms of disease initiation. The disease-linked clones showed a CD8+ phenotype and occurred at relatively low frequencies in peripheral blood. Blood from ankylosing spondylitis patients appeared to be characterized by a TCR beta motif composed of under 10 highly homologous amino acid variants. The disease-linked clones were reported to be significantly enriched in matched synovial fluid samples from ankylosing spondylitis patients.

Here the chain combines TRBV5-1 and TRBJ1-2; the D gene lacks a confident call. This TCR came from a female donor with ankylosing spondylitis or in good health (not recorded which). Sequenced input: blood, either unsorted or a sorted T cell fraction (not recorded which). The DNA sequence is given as TGCGCCAGCAGCTTGGAAGTCGGCCCCTATGGCTACACCTTC. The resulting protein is CASSLEVGPYGYTF.